Listed below are T cell receptor beta chains from one sample, sequenced in a study of identical twins' blood T cells. TCRdb re-derived calls from the 5' RACE reads in MiXCR, one entry per CDR3 protein. This table has roughly 340,000 distinct CDR3 sequences, 25% to 35% appearing once. Sequences were obtained from PBMCs. Receptors originate from a woman aged 18-55 years in good health. The CDR3 runs from the conserved cysteine through the conserved F or W. D genes are given only for firm matches. Expanded clones get a size class; other rows say once, few or many, or leave the size out.

v_call: TRBV10-2
j_call: TRBJ1-1
cdr3_length: 13
clone_size: .
d_call: .
cdr3_aa: CASLLTSNTEAFF
cdr3_nt: TGCGCCAGCTTGCTCACCTCAAACACTGAAGCTTTCTTT

v_call: TRBV29-1
j_call: TRBJ1-2
cdr3_length: 13
clone_size: .
d_call: TRBD1
cdr3_aa: CSVDRQGSRGYTF
cdr3_nt: TGCAGCGTTGATAGACAGGGGAGCCGAGGCTACACCTTC

v_call: TRBV29-1
j_call: TRBJ1-2
cdr3_length: 11
clone_size: many
d_call: .
cdr3_aa: CSVVSYYGYTF
cdr3_nt: TGCAGCGTTGTAAGCTACTATGGCTACACCTTC

v_call: TRBV20-1
j_call: TRBJ1-2
cdr3_length: 15
clone_size: few
d_call: .
cdr3_aa: CSANPGTAPNYGYTF
cdr3_nt: TGCAGTGCGAATCCCGGGACCGCGCCTAACTATGGCTACACCTTC

v_call: TRBV6-1
j_call: TRBJ2-1
cdr3_length: 16
clone_size: .
d_call: .
cdr3_aa: CASSEALAQYYNEQFF
cdr3_nt: TGTGCCAGCAGTGAAGCACTAGCACAATACTACAATGAGCAGTTCTTC

v_call: TRBV5-1
j_call: TRBJ1-1
cdr3_length: 12
clone_size: few
d_call: .
cdr3_aa: CASSWGNTEAFF
cdr3_nt: TGCGCCAGCAGCTGGGGGAACACTGAAGCTTTCTTT

v_call: TRBV7-6
j_call: TRBJ1-5
cdr3_length: 19
clone_size: few
d_call: TRBD1
cdr3_aa: CASSLPSNFRDRANQPQHF
cdr3_nt: TGTGCCAGCAGCTTACCCTCGAATTTCCGGGACAGGGCTAATCAGCCCCAGCATTTT

v_call: TRBV4-1
j_call: TRBJ2-3
cdr3_length: 17
clone_size: .
d_call: TRBD1
cdr3_aa: CASSQRTGRSSTDTQYF
cdr3_nt: TGCGCCAGCAGCCAGCGGACAGGGCGATCTAGCACAGATACGCAGTATTTT

v_call: TRBV20-1
j_call: TRBJ2-5
cdr3_length: 12
clone_size: .
d_call: .
cdr3_aa: CSARDREETQYF
cdr3_nt: TGCAGTGCTAGAGACCGGGAAGAGACCCAGTACTTC

v_call: TRBV27
j_call: TRBJ1-2
cdr3_length: 14
clone_size: .
d_call: .
cdr3_aa: CASSYGGPGYGYTF
cdr3_nt: TGTGCCAGCAGTTACGGGGGTCCAGGCTATGGCTACACCTTC

v_call: TRBV18
j_call: TRBJ2-1
cdr3_length: 14
clone_size: many
d_call: .
cdr3_aa: CASSPQNSGNEQFF
cdr3_nt: TGTGCCAGCTCACCACAAAATAGCGGCAATGAGCAGTTCTTC

v_call: TRBV4-2
j_call: TRBJ2-3
cdr3_length: 14
clone_size: .
d_call: .
cdr3_aa: CASGQHSSTDTQYF
cdr3_nt: TGTGCCAGCGGCCAGCATTCGAGCACAGATACGCAGTATTTT

v_call: TRBV20-1
j_call: TRBJ2-7
cdr3_length: 15
clone_size: .
d_call: TRBD1
cdr3_aa: CSARDPGDRGDEQYF
cdr3_nt: TGCAGTGCTAGAGATCCGGGGGACAGGGGAGACGAGCAGTACTTC

v_call: TRBV20-1
j_call: TRBJ1-4
cdr3_length: 18
clone_size: .
d_call: TRBD1
cdr3_aa: CSARGLTDRDRVYEKLFF
cdr3_nt: TGCAGTGCTAGAGGTTTAACCGATCGGGACAGGGTATACGAAAAACTGTTTTTT

v_call: TRBV20-1
j_call: TRBJ2-1
cdr3_length: 15
clone_size: few
d_call: TRBD2
cdr3_aa: CSAFPGGSGRDEQFF
cdr3_nt: TGCAGTGCTTTCCCTGGGGGTAGCGGGAGAGATGAGCAGTTCTTC

v_call: TRBV9
j_call: TRBJ2-5
cdr3_length: 15
clone_size: .
d_call: TRBD2
cdr3_aa: CASSVAGGNQETQYF
cdr3_nt: TGTGCCAGCAGCGTTGCGGGGGGTAACCAAGAGACCCAGTACTTC

v_call: TRBV27
j_call: TRBJ2-1
cdr3_length: 13
clone_size: .
d_call: .
cdr3_aa: CASSFGQYDEQFF
cdr3_nt: TGTGCCAGCAGTTTCGGACAATACGATGAGCAGTTCTTC

v_call: TRBV7-2
j_call: TRBJ1-1
cdr3_length: 10
clone_size: few
d_call: .
cdr3_aa: CASSLGAGNF
cdr3_nt: TGTGCCAGCAGCTTAGGGGCGGGTAACTTT

v_call: TRBV20-1
j_call: TRBJ2-1
cdr3_length: 12
clone_size: few
d_call: TRBD1
cdr3_aa: CSAREYRGEQFF
cdr3_nt: TGCAGTGCTAGAGAATACAGGGGTGAGCAGTTCTTC

v_call: TRBV2
j_call: TRBJ2-3
cdr3_length: 14
clone_size: .
d_call: TRBD1
cdr3_aa: CARSVDRGFDTQYF
cdr3_nt: TGTGCCAGGAGTGTGGACAGGGGGTTCGATACGCAGTATTTT

v_call: TRBV2
j_call: TRBJ1-5
cdr3_length: 14
clone_size: many
d_call: TRBD1
cdr3_aa: CASSTDRVGQPQHF
cdr3_nt: TGTGCCAGCAGTACGGACAGGGTAGGTCAGCCCCAGCATTTT

v_call: TRBV20-1
j_call: TRBJ1-1
cdr3_length: 14
clone_size: once
d_call: .
cdr3_aa: CSARATGTGAEAFF
cdr3_nt: TGCAGTGCTAGAGCGACCGGGACCGGCGCTGAAGCTTTCTTT

v_call: TRBV20-1
j_call: TRBJ1-2
cdr3_length: 11
clone_size: many
d_call: .
cdr3_aa: CSAIRHYGYTF
cdr3_nt: TGCAGTGCTATCAGACACTATGGCTACACCTTC

v_call: TRBV5-1
j_call: TRBJ2-7
cdr3_length: 14
clone_size: many
d_call: TRBD1
cdr3_aa: CASSRIDRGGEQYF
cdr3_nt: TGCGCCAGCAGCCGAATTGACAGGGGTGGAGAGCAGTACTTC

v_call: TRBV9
j_call: TRBJ2-2
cdr3_length: 15
clone_size: .
d_call: TRBD1
cdr3_aa: CASTRDRSRTGELFF
cdr3_nt: TGTGCCAGCACCAGGGACAGGAGTCGCACCGGGGAGCTGTTTTTT

v_call: TRBV18
j_call: TRBJ2-1
cdr3_length: 13
clone_size: .
d_call: TRBD1
cdr3_aa: CASSPGDRGEQFF
cdr3_nt: TGTGCCAGCTCACCAGGGGACAGGGGCGAGCAGTTCTTC

v_call: TRBV16
j_call: TRBJ1-1
cdr3_length: 15
clone_size: .
d_call: .
cdr3_aa: CASSRLGGTNTEAFF
cdr3_nt: TGTGCCAGCAGCCGCCTCGGGGGGACAAACACTGAAGCTTTCTTT

v_call: TRBV18
j_call: TRBJ1-1
cdr3_length: 14
clone_size: .
d_call: .
cdr3_aa: CASSPLAVNTEAFF
cdr3_nt: TGTGCCAGCTCACCACTGGCAGTGAACACTGAAGCTTTCTTT

v_call: TRBV12-5
j_call: TRBJ1-1
cdr3_length: 13
clone_size: .
d_call: .
cdr3_aa: CASGFRSGFEAFF
cdr3_nt: TGTGCTAGTGGTTTTCGGAGTGGCTTTGAAGCTTTCTTT

v_call: TRBV11-2
j_call: TRBJ2-1
cdr3_length: 14
clone_size: .
d_call: .
cdr3_aa: CVSSLEVRYNEQFF
cdr3_nt: TGTGTCAGCAGCTTAGAAGTGCGATACAATGAGCAGTTCTTC

v_call: TRBV19
j_call: TRBJ1-1
cdr3_length: 14
clone_size: few
d_call: .
cdr3_aa: CASSMRHQNTEAFF
cdr3_nt: TGTGCCAGTAGTATGCGACACCAGAACACTGAAGCTTTCTTT

v_call: TRBV6-1
j_call: TRBJ2-7
cdr3_length: 14
clone_size: few
d_call: .
cdr3_aa: CASSEKEESYEQYF
cdr3_nt: TGTGCCAGCAGTGAAAAAGAAGAGTCCTACGAGCAGTACTTC